The clone carrying this T cell receptor (beta chain) was seen more than once but under ten times. The antigen remains unidentified. The sample belongs to a study of cytomegalovirus exposure and HLA in healthy donors. Study-level points and caveats: Association with HLA alleles at 0.05 false discovery rate was found for around 17,000 TCR beta sequences in a later analysis. A later analysis linked a missense variant in DCLRE1C to the trimming of TCR beta V and J genes.

The CDR3 is made up of 17 amino acids. Germline V gives CDR1 SGHTA, CDR2 FQGNSA. V was cut by 2 bases and J by 2 bases, with 17 bases left in between. 13 Jbeta primers and 60 Vbeta primers were used for the PCR. Sequencing used immunoSEQ multiplex PCR; TCRdb keeps in-frame clones, though not all of them. The sample includes about 100,000 clones, 65% to 75% seen only once; the top ten take 13% to 15%. Sequences were obtained from PBMCs. The chain couples TRBV7-2 to TRBJ2-3; TRBD1 might be the D (6 bases). The sequence was obtained from a woman aged 70-85 years in good health and CMV-seropositive. DNA for the CDR3: TGTGCCAGCAGCTTATGGGGGCCTTCGGGGTCCACAGATACGCAGTATTTT. It translates to CASSLWGPSGSTDTQYF.